A selection of T cell receptor beta chains follows, all from one sample in a study of CD8+ T cells in alopecia areata. The data were produced by immunoSEQ multiplex PCR, yet TCRdb's version contains in-frame clones alone and is incomplete. The table records around 190,000 clones, roughly 60% of them present only once. The sample here was CD4+ T cells sorted from blood, taken around week 50, from a patient treated with tofacitinib. Every receptor here comes from a human donor with alopecia areata. The CDR3 runs from the conserved cysteine through the conserved F or W. The order of the fields is CDR3 DNA, CDR3 protein, J gene, V gene, D gene, clone size. The D gene is left open where the match is weak. Rows give clone size only sometimes, using once, few, many, or a class for an expanded clone.

CDR3 DNA: TGCAGCGTTGAAGTTGTCGTGGCAGATACGCAGTATTTT
CDR3 protein: CSVEVVVADTQYF
J gene: TRBJ2-3
V gene: TRBV29-1
D gene: -
clone size: few

CDR3 DNA: TGTGCCAGTAGGACCACAGGGGCCCTCAATCAGCCCCAGCATTTT
CDR3 protein: CASRTTGALNQPQHF
J gene: TRBJ1-5
V gene: TRBV19
D gene: TRBD1
clone size: -

CDR3 DNA: TGTGCCAGCAGCTTGGGACAGGGGGTTTACGAGCAGTACTTC
CDR3 protein: CASSLGQGVYEQYF
J gene: TRBJ2-7
V gene: TRBV11-2
D gene: TRBD1
clone size: -

CDR3 DNA: TGTCTAGAAGGGTTTTGGGCTTTCTTT
CDR3 protein: CLEGFWAFF
J gene: TRBJ1-1
V gene: TRBV7-3
D gene: -
clone size: -

CDR3 DNA: TGTGCCAGCACGGGGGACAGAGATAATTCACCCCTCCACTTT
CDR3 protein: CASTGDRDNSPLHF
J gene: TRBJ1-6
V gene: TRBV9
D gene: TRBD1
clone size: -

CDR3 DNA: TGTGCCAGCACCTCAAGTGGGCCGGGGGCATACAATGAGCAGTTCTTC
CDR3 protein: CASTSSGPGAYNEQFF
J gene: TRBJ2-1
V gene: TRBV7-2
D gene: -
clone size: few

CDR3 DNA: TGTGCCAGTAGTATCCTGGGGACCAATTCACCCCTCCACTTT
CDR3 protein: CASSILGTNSPLHF
J gene: TRBJ1-6
V gene: TRBV19
D gene: -
clone size: -

CDR3 DNA: TGTGCCAGCAGGTCTAGCGGGGAGACCTACAATGAGCAGTTCTTC
CDR3 protein: CASRSSGETYNEQFF
J gene: TRBJ2-1
V gene: TRBV11-2
D gene: TRBD2
clone size: -

CDR3 DNA: TGTGCCAGCAGCTTATACGGGAAACACACCGGGGAGCTGTTTTTT
CDR3 protein: CASSLYGKHTGELFF
J gene: TRBJ2-2
V gene: TRBV5-6
D gene: -
clone size: -

CDR3 DNA: TGTGCCAGCAGGCACCGGGACAGGGGCTCTGGTGAAAAACTGTTTTTT
CDR3 protein: CASRHRDRGSGEKLFF
J gene: TRBJ1-4
V gene: TRBV2
D gene: TRBD1
clone size: -

CDR3 DNA: TGTGCCAGCAGCTTAGCGGTCGGGGGGGCCGAGGAGACCCAGTACTTC
CDR3 protein: CASSLAVGGAEETQYF
J gene: TRBJ2-5
V gene: TRBV7-7
D gene: TRBD2
clone size: -

CDR3 DNA: TGTGCCAGCAGCCCCCGACTAGCCCAAGAGACCCAGTACTTC
CDR3 protein: CASSPRLAQETQYF
J gene: TRBJ2-5
V gene: TRBV9
D gene: TRBD2
clone size: -

CDR3 DNA: TGTGCCATCGGCCCCCAGTCGAGGGATACGCAGTATTTT
CDR3 protein: CAIGPQSRDTQYF
J gene: TRBJ2-3
V gene: TRBV10-3
D gene: -
clone size: -

CDR3 DNA: TGTGCCAGCAGTGTCCGACTAGCGGGGGGGTCTAGCACAGATACGCAGTATTTT
CDR3 protein: CASSVRLAGGSSTDTQYF
J gene: TRBJ2-3
V gene: TRBV6-1
D gene: TRBD2
clone size: -

CDR3 DNA: TGCGCCAGCAGCTCGCACCGGGACTCAACCTTCACAGATACGCAGTATTTT
CDR3 protein: CASSSHRDSTFTDTQYF
J gene: TRBJ2-3
V gene: TRBV5-1
D gene: -
clone size: few

CDR3 DNA: TGTGCCTGGAGTGTAATAGGACACTTGAACACTGAAGCTTTCTTT
CDR3 protein: CAWSVIGHLNTEAFF
J gene: TRBJ1-1
V gene: TRBV30
D gene: -
clone size: -

CDR3 DNA: TGTGCCAGTAGTCCGGTTTTGAGCTCTGGGGCCAACGTCCTGACTTTC
CDR3 protein: CASSPVLSSGANVLTF
J gene: TRBJ2-6
V gene: TRBV19
D gene: -
clone size: -

CDR3 DNA: TGTGCCAGCAGCTCTGGCTCCTACGAGCAGTACTTC
CDR3 protein: CASSSGSYEQYF
J gene: TRBJ2-7
V gene: TRBV11-2
D gene: -
clone size: -

CDR3 DNA: TGTGCCAGCAGCCTGGGGAACAGCGAAGGGGAGCTGTTTTTT
CDR3 protein: CASSLGNSEGELFF
J gene: TRBJ2-2
V gene: TRBV7-2
D gene: -
clone size: few

CDR3 DNA: TGCGCCAGCAGCTTGGATCGGGATGGCTACACCTTC
CDR3 protein: CASSLDRDGYTF
J gene: TRBJ1-2
V gene: TRBV5-1
D gene: -
clone size: -

CDR3 DNA: TGTGCCAGCAACGCCGGGACCGCACAGGTTCAGTTCTTC
CDR3 protein: CASNAGTAQVQFF
J gene: TRBJ2-1
V gene: TRBV27
D gene: -
clone size: once

CDR3 DNA: TGTGTCGCCCTGGGGGGGGTTCGTACAGATACGCAGTATTTT
CDR3 protein: CVALGGVRTDTQYF
J gene: TRBJ2-3
V gene: TRBV30
D gene: TRBD2
clone size: -

CDR3 DNA: TGTGCCAGCAGTGCGACAGAACATACGCAGTATTTT
CDR3 protein: CASSATEHTQYF
J gene: TRBJ2-3
V gene: TRBV2
D gene: -
clone size: -

CDR3 DNA: TGTGCCAGCAGCCCGTTCGGGACGGGATACGAGCAGTACTTC
CDR3 protein: CASSPFGTGYEQYF
J gene: TRBJ2-7
V gene: TRBV5-6
D gene: -
clone size: -

CDR3 DNA: TGCAGCGTCAGGGACAGGGGAGAGACCGGGGAGCTGTTTTTT
CDR3 protein: CSVRDRGETGELFF
J gene: TRBJ2-2
V gene: TRBV29-1
D gene: TRBD1
clone size: -

CDR3 DNA: TGCAGCGCCCAAGACAGGCAGAATTCACCCCTCCACTTT
CDR3 protein: CSAQDRQNSPLHF
J gene: TRBJ1-6
V gene: TRBV29-1
D gene: -
clone size: once

CDR3 DNA: TGCAGCGTTCTGGACAGGACCAATCAGCCCCAGCATTTT
CDR3 protein: CSVLDRTNQPQHF
J gene: TRBJ1-5
V gene: TRBV29-1
D gene: TRBD1
clone size: -

CDR3 DNA: TGCGCCAGCAGGGCAATGGGGGCAGGGATTAACACCGGGGAGCTGTTTTTT
CDR3 protein: CASRAMGAGINTGELFF
J gene: TRBJ2-2
V gene: TRBV10-2
D gene: -
clone size: -

CDR3 DNA: TGTGCCTGGGACAGGGGGCGGACCGGGGAGCTGTTTTTT
CDR3 protein: CAWDRGRTGELFF
J gene: TRBJ2-2
V gene: TRBV30
D gene: TRBD1
clone size: -

CDR3 DNA: TGCAGTGCTACGCAGGGGAGCGAGCAGTACTTC
CDR3 protein: CSATQGSEQYF
J gene: TRBJ2-7
V gene: TRBV20-1
D gene: -
clone size: -

CDR3 DNA: TGTGCCTGGAGTACTCTGTCATATGATGAGCAGTTCTTC
CDR3 protein: CAWSTLSYDEQFF
J gene: TRBJ2-1
V gene: TRBV30
D gene: -
clone size: few

CDR3 DNA: TGTGCCAGCAGCTTAGTTGGGACAGGGTCATACAATGAGCAGTTCTTC
CDR3 protein: CASSLVGTGSYNEQFF
J gene: TRBJ2-1
V gene: TRBV7-2
D gene: TRBD1
clone size: -

CDR3 DNA: TGTGCCAGCAGCCACCGGGCTGGAGGCTACACCTTC
CDR3 protein: CASSHRAGGYTF
J gene: TRBJ1-2
V gene: TRBV14
D gene: -
clone size: -

CDR3 DNA: TGTGCCTGGAGTGTACAGGGTTGGGACAGGGCCTACGAGCAGTACTTC
CDR3 protein: CAWSVQGWDRAYEQYF
J gene: TRBJ2-7
V gene: TRBV30
D gene: TRBD1
clone size: -

CDR3 DNA: TGTGCCTGGGTAGACACCAATAATTCACCCCTCCACTTT
CDR3 protein: CAWVDTNNSPLHF
J gene: TRBJ1-6
V gene: TRBV30
D gene: -
clone size: -

CDR3 DNA: TGCGCCAGCAGAACAGGGAACGAGCAGTACTTC
CDR3 protein: CASRTGNEQYF
J gene: TRBJ2-7
V gene: TRBV5-1
D gene: -
clone size: few

CDR3 DNA: TGCAGCGTTTCTCCGGTCCTTAACTATGGCTACACCTTC
CDR3 protein: CSVSPVLNYGYTF
J gene: TRBJ1-2
V gene: TRBV29-1
D gene: -
clone size: -

CDR3 DNA: TGTGCCAGCTCACGGGACAGTCCGGAAGAGACCCAGTACTTC
CDR3 protein: CASSRDSPEETQYF
J gene: TRBJ2-5
V gene: TRBV18
D gene: TRBD1
clone size: once

CDR3 DNA: TGTGCCAGCAGTTTAGGAGGGGCGTCCCTTATGAACACTGAAGCTTTCTTT
CDR3 protein: CASSLGGASLMNTEAFF
J gene: TRBJ1-1
V gene: TRBV27
D gene: -
clone size: many

CDR3 DNA: TGCGCCAGCAGTCCCGGACCCACCGGGGAGCTGTTTTTT
CDR3 protein: CASSPGPTGELFF
J gene: TRBJ2-2
V gene: TRBV5-1
D gene: -
clone size: -

CDR3 DNA: TGTGCCAGCAGCCAGGATGGACAGGGGATCGACGAGCAGTACTTC
CDR3 protein: CASSQDGQGIDEQYF
J gene: TRBJ2-7
V gene: TRBV6-5
D gene: TRBD1
clone size: once

CDR3 DNA: TGTGCCAGCAGTTCGCAGGCGTTGAACACTGAAGCTTTCTTT
CDR3 protein: CASSSQALNTEAFF
J gene: TRBJ1-1
V gene: TRBV28
D gene: -
clone size: -

CDR3 DNA: TGTGCCTGGAGTATGACTAGCGGGGGGCCCGTAGGAGAGACCCAGTACTTC
CDR3 protein: CAWSMTSGGPVGETQYF
J gene: TRBJ2-5
V gene: TRBV30
D gene: TRBD2
clone size: once

CDR3 DNA: TGCGCCAGCAGCTTGGACGGTGGGACCGGCCAGCCCCAGCATTTT
CDR3 protein: CASSLDGGTGQPQHF
J gene: TRBJ1-5
V gene: TRBV5-1
D gene: -
clone size: -

CDR3 DNA: TGCAGCGTTGGAGGCCCATCCCTCTACGAGCAGTACTTC
CDR3 protein: CSVGGPSLYEQYF
J gene: TRBJ2-7
V gene: TRBV29-1
D gene: -
clone size: -

CDR3 DNA: TGTGCCTGGAGCAGCCGGGGCAATCAGCCCCAGCATTTT
CDR3 protein: CAWSSRGNQPQHF
J gene: TRBJ1-5
V gene: TRBV30
D gene: -
clone size: -

CDR3 DNA: TGTGCCTGGACCGTTCTATCGGAGTCACCCCTCCACTTT
CDR3 protein: CAWTVLSESPLHF
J gene: TRBJ1-6
V gene: TRBV30
D gene: -
clone size: -

CDR3 DNA: TGTGCCAGCAGTTCAGCCGCCTACGAGCAGTACTTC
CDR3 protein: CASSSAAYEQYF
J gene: TRBJ2-7
V gene: TRBV28
D gene: -
clone size: -

CDR3 DNA: TGTGCCAGCAGCGTGGGGACAGGGGGATCCTACGAGCAGTACTTC
CDR3 protein: CASSVGTGGSYEQYF
J gene: TRBJ2-7
V gene: TRBV9
D gene: TRBD1
clone size: -

CDR3 DNA: TGTGCCTGCCTTAGGAAGGACGGGTCCTACAATGAGCAGTTCTTC
CDR3 protein: CACLRKDGSYNEQFF
J gene: TRBJ2-1
V gene: TRBV30
D gene: -
clone size: -

CDR3 DNA: TGTGCCAGCAGTTTATCCAGCGGGGGCTACGAGCAGTACTTC
CDR3 protein: CASSLSSGGYEQYF
J gene: TRBJ2-7
V gene: TRBV27
D gene: TRBD2
clone size: -

CDR3 DNA: TGTGCCAGCAGTTTCCGGGGACAGGGGGGAACAGATACGCAGTATTTT
CDR3 protein: CASSFRGQGGTDTQYF
J gene: TRBJ2-3
V gene: TRBV7-2
D gene: TRBD1
clone size: many

CDR3 DNA: TGCGCCAGCAGCCAAGGACGACAGGGGTTGAATGAAAAACTGTTTTTT
CDR3 protein: CASSQGRQGLNEKLFF
J gene: TRBJ1-4
V gene: TRBV4-3
D gene: TRBD1
clone size: -

CDR3 DNA: TGCAGCGTTTCCCAGGGAAACTATGGCTACACCTTC
CDR3 protein: CSVSQGNYGYTF
J gene: TRBJ1-2
V gene: TRBV29-1
D gene: -
clone size: -

CDR3 DNA: TGTGCCAGCGGACAGTTCGGGGAGACCCAGTACTTC
CDR3 protein: CASGQFGETQYF
J gene: TRBJ2-5
V gene: TRBV7-7
D gene: -
clone size: -

CDR3 DNA: TGTGCCAGCAGCCAAGATCCTGAGATTGAGGGAAAACTGTTTTTT
CDR3 protein: CASSQDPEIEGKLFF
J gene: TRBJ1-4
V gene: TRBV4-2
D gene: -
clone size: -

CDR3 DNA: TGCGCCAGCAGCTTGATTGCGCACAGGGGCACTGACTATGGCTACACCTTC
CDR3 protein: CASSLIAHRGTDYGYTF
J gene: TRBJ1-2
V gene: TRBV5-1
D gene: TRBD1
clone size: few

CDR3 DNA: TGTGCCAGCAGACTGCAAGAGACCCAGTACTTC
CDR3 protein: CASRLQETQYF
J gene: TRBJ2-5
V gene: TRBV25-1
D gene: -
clone size: -

CDR3 DNA: TGTGCCAGCAGCCGGAATAGGCGGGAAGAGACCCAGTACTTC
CDR3 protein: CASSRNRREETQYF
J gene: TRBJ2-5
V gene: TRBV14
D gene: -
clone size: -